Presented here are 12 T cell receptor beta chains from one specimen sequenced in a study of shared clonotypes between healthy human individuals. Using immunoSEQ multiplex PCR, the repertoire was profiled, and TCRdb retains in-frame clones only, with some absent. Among a few million clones listed, over 85% were seen once. The material sequenced was naive CD4+ T cells from PBMCs. Documented subset: CD45RA+ positively selected. All receptors derive from a man between 18 and 29 years old in good health. Some clones in this sample may be carry-over from other donors' samples.

This rearrangement joins TRBV4-1 to TRBJ2-5; 7 nucleotides line up with TRBD1. V dropped 1 base and J dropped 1; count of bases not matched to a gene: 12. The CDR3 contains 18 residues. Germline CDR1 MGHRA, CDR2 YSYEKL. The CDR3 is CASSQGGATRTGQETQYF. CDR3 bases: TGCGCCAGCAGCCAAGGAGGGGCCACGAGGACAGGCCAAGAGACCCAGTACTTC.

The V gene is TRBV30, the J gene TRBJ2-3; D gene uncertain. In germline, CDR1 is GTSNPN, CDR2 SVGIG (reference sequence). The V end was cut by 3 bases, the J end by 5 bases, with 12 bases between. The CDR3 has 13 residues. The CDR3: CAWSSPPVDTQYF. CDR3 DNA sequence: TGTGCCTGGAGCTCCCCTCCGGTAGATACGCAGTATTTT.

Only one count was recorded for this clone. The chain links TRBV25-1 to TRBJ1-4; possibly TRBD1 for D (6 bases). The germline gives CDR1 MGHDK, CDR2 SYGVNS. The CDR3 sequence is 15 residues long. V was clipped by 4 bases and J by 3 bases, with 12 bases between them. The CDR3 here is CASSGAGAANEKLFF. The DNA of the CDR3 is TGTGCCAGCAGTGGGGCAGGGGCGGCTAATGAAAAACTGTTTTTT.

The genes are TRBV28 and TRBJ2-1; D ambiguous. Trimming took 6 bases from V and 2 from J, leaving 5 bases between them. Germline CDR1 is MDHEN and CDR2 is SYDVKM. CDR3 length: 12 residues. The CDR3 region is CASRTAYNEQFF. As DNA, the CDR3 is TGTGCCAGCAGGACGGCCTACAATGAGCAGTTCTTC.

This clone came up once. Within the sample, other DNA sequences also encode this same CDR3. CDR3 in DNA: TGTGCCAGCAGCTTAGCAGGGGACTACGAGCAGTACTTC. Protein product: CASSLAGDYEQYF. The chain combines TRBV7-3 with TRBJ2-7; D might be TRBD1 (6 bases). This CDR3 has 13 residues. Deletions cut 2 bases from V and 3 bases from J, with 8 bases between. Germline CDR1 reads SGHTA; CDR2 reads FQGTGA.

V and J are TRBV4-2 and TRBJ1-3; 9 nucleotides line up with TRBD1. Germline V gene lookup returns CDR1 LGHNA and CDR2 YNFKEQ. This CDR3 has 17 amino acids. V was clipped by 2 bases and J by 0 bases; unmatched bases: 5. The CDR3 region is CASSQRDREFSGNTIYF. The DNA for the CDR3 is TGTGCCAGCAGCCAAAGGGACAGGGAGTTCTCTGGAAACACCATATATTTT.

V and J are TRBV10-3 and TRBJ1-2; TRBD1 is a possible D gene (6 bases). CDR1 is ENHRY, CDR2 SYGVKD, per germline. This CDR3 has 14 amino acids. The V and J ends lost 7 bases and 8 bases respectively, with 20 bases between them. CDR3 in amino acids: CAITNQLGHRGYTF. Here the CDR3 DNA reads TGTGCCATCACCAACCAGCTGGGACATCGAGGCTACACCTTC.

The rearrangement links TRBV11-2 to TRBJ2-2; 14 nucleotides align to TRBD2. V lost 5 bases, J lost 5 bases, and 7 bases stayed unmatched. CDR3 length equals 17 residues. Germline CDR1 is SGHAT and CDR2 is FQNNGV. CDR3 sequence: CASSAGTSGRLTGELFF. The DNA of the CDR3 is TGTGCCAGCAGCGCCGGGACTAGCGGGAGACTAACCGGGGAGCTGTTTTTT. Combining the CDR3 with reference TRBV11-2 and TRBJ2-2 gives the whole variable domain EAGVAQSPRYKIIEKRQSVAFWCNPISGHATLYWYQQILGQGPKLLIQFQNNGVVDDSQLPKDRFSAERLKGVDSTLKIQPAKLEDSAVYLCASSAGTSGRLTGELFFGEGSRLTVL.

This clone has a single count. The chain combines TRBV6-6 with TRBJ1-5; 12 bases map to TRBD1. V was pared by 4 bases and J by 6 bases, with 7 bases of the junction left unmatched. The germline CDR1 and CDR2 sequences are MNHNY and SVGAGI (reference sequence). The CDR3 length is 16 residues. CDR3 residues: CASSSARDRGRQPQHF. The CDR3 coding sequence is TGTGCCAGCAGTTCCGCTAGGGACAGGGGGCGTCAGCCCCAGCATTTT.

The CDR3 protein is CASSLGPLEEYF. Here the CDR3 DNA reads TGTGCCAGCAGCTTAGGGCCCTTGGAGGAGTACTTC. The V call is TRBV7-9, the J call TRBJ2-7; possibly TRBD2 for D (5 bases). V was shortened by 1 base and J by 11 bases, with 12 bases between the two germline ends. In germline, CDR1 is SEHNR, CDR2 FQNEAQ (reference sequence). The CDR3 has 12 amino acids.

This chain joins TRBV7-8 and TRBJ1-4; D gene uncertain. This CDR3 comprises 15 residues. Deletions cut 5 bases from V and 8 bases from J, with 18 bases between. CDR1 SGHVS and CDR2 FQNEAQ come from the germline V gene. The DNA for the CDR3 is TGTGCCAGCAGCAACCCTAGGGCCTCGGGGGAAAAACTGTTTTTT. Translation: CASSNPRASGEKLFF.

The chain uses TRBV6-6 and TRBJ2-1; D ambiguous. Germline CDR1 reads MNHNY; CDR2 reads SVGAGI (reference sequence). CDR3 length equals 13 residues. V was shortened by 2 bases and J by 7 bases, with 9 bases between the two germline ends. The CDR3 spells CASSYGRANEQFF. As DNA, the CDR3 is TGTGCCAGCAGTTACGGAAGGGCAAATGAGCAGTTCTTC.